This T cell receptor beta chain was recorded in a study of T cells in Graves' hyperthyroidism and ophthalmopathy. Overall study findings and caveats: Ophthalmopathy and stable hyperthyroidism were separated by a 13 V-J model.

Amplification targeted TCR beta CDR3 regions from RNA transcripts. HTBI primers drove first-round RT-PCR of the TCR CDR3. One entry per CDR3 protein results from TCRdb running MiXCR on the multiplex PCR reads. The table includes roughly 750,000 distinct CDR3 sequences, less than 20% detected once. This clonotype was seen more than once but under ten times. Its specificity is not known. CDR3 length: 14 residues. Germline CDR1 DFQATT, CDR2 SNEGSKA (reference sequence). With V trimmed by 6 bases and J by 12 bases, 17 bases remained unmatched. The chain links TRBV20-1 to TRBJ1-5; 7 positions match TRBD1. The sequenced sample consisted of blood. The receptor was isolated from a man between 18 and 29 years old with Graves' hyperthyroidism. This chain's CDR3 is CSAITGTASRVQHF. The CDR3 bases are TGCAGTGCAATTACTGGGACAGCTAGTCGGGTCCAGCATTTT.